This TCR beta chain was identified during a study of blood T cell repertoires in COVID-19. About the study: From the United States, Italy and Spain came samples of acute and convalescent COVID-19. T cells, B-cell-depleted T cells, or PBMCs provided the cDNA or gDNA that served as material.

Trimming cost V 2 bases and J 0 bases, with 7 bases left between them. Germline V gene data show CDR1 as SEHNR and CDR2 as FQNEAQ (reference sequence). This CDR3 is 14 amino acids long. The assay was immunoSEQ multiplex PCR, and TCRdb's table has in-frame clones only and misses some. The sample shows around 87,000 clones, about 77% of them seen only once. What was sequenced was peripheral blood. The J gene is TRBJ1-1, the V gene TRBV7-9; no reliable D call. This TCR was sampled from an elderly woman with acute or convalescent COVID-19. The CDR3, as DNA: TGTGCCAGCAGCTTAAGAACGGTGAACACTGAAGCTTTCTTT. This encodes CASSLRTVNTEAFF.